Presented here are 8 T cell receptor beta chains from one specimen sequenced in a study of cytomegalovirus exposure and HLA in healthy donors (dated by TCRdb to 2017 to 2019). Libraries were prepared through the immunoSEQ multiplex PCR assay. For the multiplex PCR, a mixture combining 60 forward primers for TCR Vbeta segments and 13 reverse primers for TCR Jbeta segments was used. In TCRdb, the immuneACCESS table is reduced to in-frame sequences with V and J assigned. These tables do not hold every clone; where another copy was compared, an unresolved V gene accounts for under half, and the others remain unexplained. The sample yields around 70,000 clones; 70% to 85% were counted once. Clones ranked in the top ten supply less than 3.5% of the sample. The material sequenced was PBMCs. The source is a girl aged 5-17 years in good health and CMV-seropositive.

J is TRBJ1-2 and V is TRBV6-5; TRBD1 is a possible D gene (5 bases). The CDR3 totals 13 residues. The V gene's germline CDR1 is MNHEY and CDR2 SVGAGI. V lost 5 bases and J 4 bases, leaving 11 bases between the germline ends. The CDR3 DNA reads as TGTGCCAGCAGTCCTGGACATGGCTATGGCTACACCTTC. Translation gives CASSPGHGYGYTF.

The rearrangement joins TRBV6-5 to TRBJ1-3; D may be TRBD1 (5 bases). Trimming pared 6 bases from V and 0 bases from J, leaving 12 bases between. CDR1 and CDR2 from the germline V gene are MNHEY and SVGAGI. The CDR3 consists of 15 residues. CDR3 coding DNA: TGTGCCAGCAGGCATTTCAGGGACTCTGGAAACACCATATATTTT. This codes for CASRHFRDSGNTIYF.

This clone was observed a single time. The chain uses TRBV4-3 and TRBJ2-2; a weak D match, TRBD2 (6 bases). Trimming shortened V by 0 bases and J by 5 bases, and 13 bases separated the two germline ends. This CDR3 is built from 16 residues. Germline V gives CDR1 LGHNA, CDR2 YSLEER. The CDR3 is CASSQDSGELTGELFF. The DNA for the CDR3 is TGCGCCAGCAGCCAAGATAGCGGAGAGCTTACCGGGGAGCTGTTTTTT.

This sequence joins TRBV6-5 and TRBJ1-1; D gene ambiguous. CDR1 is MNHEY and CDR2 is SVGAGI in the germline V gene. Trimming removed 7 bases from V and 5 bases from J, with 17 bases in between. The CDR3 is made up of 14 amino acids. CDR3 residues: CASNSWPSGTEAFF. The CDR3 DNA reads as TGTGCCAGCAATTCCTGGCCGTCGGGTACTGAAGCTTTCTTT.

The chain links TRBV27 to TRBJ2-7; maybe TRBD1 (5 bases). CDR3 size: 11 residues. V was trimmed by 6 bases and J by 4 bases, leaving 7 bases between them. Looked up from germline, CDR1 is MNHEY and CDR2 is SMNVEV (reference sequence). Written as DNA, the CDR3 is TGTGCCAGCAGCCAGGGTTACGAGCAGTACTTC. This codes for CASSQGYEQYF.

Here the CDR3 reads CASSPGGGGEPQHF. The CDR3 bases are TGTGCCAGCAGTCCAGGGGGCGGAGGAGAGCCCCAGCATTTT. The gene calls are TRBV6-1 and TRBJ1-5, with 8 bases matching TRBD1. The germline V gene has CDR1 MNHNS and CDR2 SASEGT. V lost 5 bases to trimming and J lost 8 bases; unmatched junction nucleotides: 8. This CDR3 has 14 amino acids.

The rearrangement uses TRBV6-1 and TRBJ1-4; TRBD1 agrees at 8 bases. Germline V gives CDR1 MNHNS, CDR2 SASEGT. The CDR3 has 14 amino acids. After removal of 7 bases from V and 8 bases from J, the junction contained 9 bases not matched to a gene. This CDR3 reads CASTDRGLGEKLFF. The CDR3 DNA reads as TGTGCCAGCACAGACAGGGGTTTAGGCGAAAAACTGTTTTTT.

The table lists this clone with a count of one. The chain recombines TRBV30 with TRBJ2-7; D remains ambiguous. Germline V gene data show CDR1 as GTSNPN and CDR2 as SVGIG (reference sequence). Trimming stripped 4 bases from V and 1 base from J, with 8 bases between. There are 12 residues in the CDR3. The CDR3 DNA reads TGTGCCTGGACCCCAGGATCCTACGAGCAGTACTTC. Its protein product is CAWTPGSYEQYF.